This section outlines one TCR beta chain sequence together with its context. This clonotype was detected many times. Its antigen has not been determined. No quality values exist for individual bases; no much larger clone is one base distant. In light of the paper, this sample's treatment or condition label describes: allogeneic hematopoietic cell transplantation with graft depleted of TCRalphabeta T cells and CD19 B cells. TCRalphabeta/CD19-depleted allogeneic hematopoietic cell grafts were given to the transplant recipients, all of whom were children. Measured from the cysteine to the phenylalanine, the CDR3 is 15 residues long. Only the CDR3 portion is preserved as DNA: 45 bases, with reading frame beginning at the first base. Via the germline V gene, CDR1 is SNHLY and CDR2 FYNNEI. Between the V and J ends, shortened by 6 bases and 7 bases respectively, the junction contains 19 bases. This entry comes from a study of T-cell reconstitution after alpha-beta-depleted transplantation in children listed by TCRdb under 2016. In terms of the full investigation: Using TCR repertoire profiling, the study quantitatively followed how T-cell immune reconstitution unfolded in children after TCRalphabeta/CD19-depleted allogeneic hematopoietic cell transplantation. Paper-wide results and their limitations: In some patients, high TCRbeta diversity at day 60 was attributed to recipient T cells and intrathymic progenitors that had survived conditioning. The apparently early recovery of alphabetaT-cell counts about two months after transplant reportedly depended on only several hundred rapidly expanded clones that came from non-depleted graft cells. Hyperexpanded clone frequencies declined over subsequent months; after one year, T-cell counts and TCRbeta diversity were mostly attributed to newly produced T cells.

Library preparation was by PCR. The sequencing machine was an Illumina HiSeq 2500. Molecular barcoding was employed in the preparation of TCR libraries, with unique molecular identifiers being used to normalize TCRbeta repertoire quantification. Clones were called with MiXCR by TCRdb after fastp trimmed the public reads at Q25, and only in-frame beta chains were retained. CDR3 protein sequences are deduplicated, and each keeps its most common genes and DNA. Recorded for this sample are hundreds of thousands of distinct CDR3 sequences; about a tenth of them occurred a single time. The top ten clones comprise 28% of the sample.

The sequence links TRBV2 to TRBJ2-4; the D call is tentative, TRBD1 or TRBD2, as each matches 5 bases. The sequence came from a child under two years old with acute myeloid leukemia, due to receive a stem cell transplant. The starting material was PBMCs, obtained before TCRalphabeta/CD19-depleted stem cell transplant. The CDR3 region: CASSATSGRPNIQYF. The nucleotides are TGTGCCAGCAGCGCAACTTCGGGACGGCCTAACATTCAGTACTTC.